The rows below give T cell receptor beta chains drawn from one sample of a study of blood T cell repertoires in COVID-19. Sequenced by immunoSEQ multiplex PCR; TCRdb stores in-frame clones only, minus some. The data contain 65,000 to 95,000 clones, 85% of them seen just once; the ten biggest clones take up 18%. Sequenced: peripheral blood. The source is a man at least 80 years old with active or convalescent COVID-19. The CDR3 runs from the conserved cysteine through the conserved F or W. The order of the fields is J gene, V gene, clone size, D gene, CDR3 protein, CDR3 DNA. The D gene is left open where the match is weak. Some rows have no size entry. The others give once, few or many, or a class for an expanded clone.

>TRBJ1-6|TRBV6-5|.|TRBD1
CASTRQGEPSPLHF
TGTGCCAGCACTCGACAGGGGGAGCCTTCACCCCTCCACTTT
>TRBJ1-3|TRBV30|once|.
CAWSEQGAWNTIYF
TGTGCCTGGAGTGAACAGGGAGCGTGGAACACCATATATTTT
>TRBJ1-6|TRBV14|.|.
CASSPSQNSPLHF
TGTGCCAGCAGCCCTTCACAGAATTCACCCCTCCACTTT
>TRBJ2-3|TRBV5-6|.|.
CASSLDRAGTDTQYF
TGTGCCAGCAGCTTGGACAGGGCCGGCACAGATACGCAGTATTTT
>TRBJ1-1|TRBV19|.|TRBD1
CASQGGESTEAFF
TGTGCCAGTCAGGGGGGAGAATCGACTGAAGCTTTCTTT
>TRBJ1-5|TRBV27|once|TRBD1
CASRPGQVTNQPQHF
TGTGCCAGCAGACCAGGACAGGTGACTAATCAGCCCCAGCATTTT
>TRBJ2-3|TRBV7-2|.|.
CASSFPSASTDTQYF
TGTGCCAGCAGCTTTCCCAGCGCCAGCACAGATACGCAGTATTTT
>TRBJ1-5|TRBV6-4|.|.
CASSTGGSGNQPQHF
TGTGCCAGCAGCACGGGGGGGTCCGGCAATCAGCCCCAGCATTTT
>TRBJ2-3|TRBV10-1|.|TRBD2
CASSDGGGADTQYF
TGCGCCAGCAGTGATGGCGGGGGGGCAGATACGCAGTATTTT
>TRBJ1-1|TRBV6-5|.|TRBD1
CASNRGQGPEAFF
TGTGCCAGCAACCGGGGACAGGGCCCTGAAGCTTTCTTT
>TRBJ1-3|TRBV19|.|TRBD1
CASRTGGASGNTIYF
TGTGCCAGTAGGACAGGGGGCGCCTCTGGAAACACCATATATTTT
>TRBJ2-1|TRBV7-3|.|TRBD2
CASSLTRPIAGGYNEQFF
TGTGCCAGCAGCTTAACGAGGCCAATAGCGGGAGGATACAATGAGCAGTTCTTC
>TRBJ2-6|TRBV18|.|.
CASGGRLPSRSGANVLTF
TGTGCCAGCGGGGGCAGGCTCCCTAGTCGGTCTGGGGCCAACGTCCTGACTTTC
>TRBJ1-3|TRBV19|.|.
CASTNRAYSGNTIYF
TGTGCCAGTACAAACAGGGCTTATTCTGGAAACACCATATATTTT
>TRBJ2-4|TRBV6-5|.|TRBD2
CASSRTSGNIQYF
TGTGCCAGCAGTAGGACTAGCGGAAACATTCAGTACTTC
>TRBJ1-6|TRBV28|.|TRBD1
CASSSDRARMPPLHF
TGTGCCAGCAGTTCGGACAGGGCGAGGATGCCACCCCTCCACTTT
>TRBJ2-1|TRBV14|.|TRBD2
CASSQEFWTSVQFF
TGTGCCAGCAGCCAAGAATTCTGGACTAGTGTGCAGTTCTTC
>TRBJ2-1|TRBV5-1|.|.
CASLASNYNEQFF
TGCGCCAGCTTGGCTAGCAACTACAATGAGCAGTTCTTC
>TRBJ2-5|TRBV2|.|.
CASSESGETQYF
TGTGCCAGCAGTGAATCGGGGGAGACCCAGTACTTC
>TRBJ1-4|TRBV28|.|TRBD1
CASSNRGSSTNEKLFF
TGTGCCAGCTCAAACAGGGGATCTAGCACTAATGAAAAACTGTTTTTT
>TRBJ1-1|TRBV11-2|.|.
CASSSRRGGTEAFF
TGTGCCAGCAGCTCTAGGAGGGGGGGGACTGAAGCTTTCTTT
>TRBJ2-3|TRBV14|once|.
CATQIIHSNSTDTQYF
TGTGCCACCCAAATTATACATTCAAATAGCACAGATACGCAGTATTTT
>TRBJ2-2|TRBV19|.|TRBD2
CASSLAGGRNTGELFF
TGTGCCAGTAGTTTGGCGGGAGGGCGCAACACCGGGGAGCTGTTTTTT
>TRBJ1-1|TRBV5-4|.|.
CASSPRADTEAFF
TGTGCCAGCAGCCCGAGGGCAGACACTGAAGCTTTCTTT
>TRBJ1-2|TRBV19|.|TRBD1
CASSSGTGSTGYTF
TGTGCCAGTAGCTCCGGGACAGGGTCAACTGGCTACACCTTC
>TRBJ2-1|TRBV5-4|once|TRBD1
CASSLDRGDYNEQFF
TGTGCCAGCAGCTTAGACAGGGGGGACTACAATGAGCAGTTCTTC
>TRBJ1-4|TRBV25-1|once|.
CASSDTRITSVKLFF
TGTGCCAGCAGTGATACGAGGATCACCTCGGTAAAACTGTTTTTT